This T cell receptor (beta chain) appears in the sequencing data of a study of cytomegalovirus exposure and HLA in healthy donors. Study context: From 150 million to 200 million T cells, an earlier analysis saw approximately 110 million unique TCR beta sequences. Study results and limitations: Follow-up analysis seemed to connect common viral pathogens with several of the most significant clusters identified. Previously analyzed data showed that most TCR beta V segments were productive at a frequency of about 87% or about 30%.

The CDR3 extends over 14 amino acids. Trimming left V 2 bases short and J 0 bases short, with 9 bases between. Germline lookup yields CDR1 SGDLS and CDR2 YYNGEE. Note on this clone: The antigen is not known.

In the PCR, 60 Vbeta and 13 Jbeta primers were used. Repertoires were generated with immunoSEQ multiplex PCR, while TCRdb's copy carries only in-frame clones and drops some. The sample has some 90,000 clones, approximately 80% seen once. The specimen was PBMCs. The rearrangement links TRBV9 to TRBJ2-7; a possible D gene is TRBD1 (7 bases). The source is a man in his forties in good health and CMV-seronegative. CDR3 bases: TGTGCCAGCAGCGTGCGGGACAGCTCCTACGAGCAGTACTTC. Its protein product is CASSVRDSSYEQYF.